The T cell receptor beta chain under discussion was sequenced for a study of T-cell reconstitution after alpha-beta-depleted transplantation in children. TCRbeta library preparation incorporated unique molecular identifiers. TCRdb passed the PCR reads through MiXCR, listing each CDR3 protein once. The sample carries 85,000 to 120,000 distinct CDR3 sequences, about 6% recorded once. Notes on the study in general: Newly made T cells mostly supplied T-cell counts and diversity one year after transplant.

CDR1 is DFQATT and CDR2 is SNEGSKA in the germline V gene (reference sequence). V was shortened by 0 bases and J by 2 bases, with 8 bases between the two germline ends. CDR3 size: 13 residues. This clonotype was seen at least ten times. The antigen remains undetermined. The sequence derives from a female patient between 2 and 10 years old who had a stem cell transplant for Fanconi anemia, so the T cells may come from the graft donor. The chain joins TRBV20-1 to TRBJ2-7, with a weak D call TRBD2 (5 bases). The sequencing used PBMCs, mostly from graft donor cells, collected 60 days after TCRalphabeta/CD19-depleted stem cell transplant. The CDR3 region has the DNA TGCAGTGCTAGAGACATAGCGACCTACGAGCAGTACTTC. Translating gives CSARDIATYEQYF.